Sequencing of this TCR beta chain was carried out in a study of blood T cell repertoires in COVID-19. Per the study methods: Cell counts per sample came from amplifying reference gene primers. Data came from immunoSEQ multiplex PCR; TCRdb stores just in-frame clones and leaves some out. V and J calls and clone size are those listed in that table; D and trimming were worked out from the DNA. The sample shows about 410,000 clones, around nine tenths of them seen only once. The sample holds one count of this clone. The junction departs from the called germline gene at one end, perhaps through a read error. Germline loops: CDR1 MGHDK, CDR2 SYGVNS. The CDR3 runs to 11 residues.

The sequence was obtained from a woman aged 35 to 49 with COVID-19, enrolled during active disease. This chain uses TRBV25-1 with TRBJ1-2; 8 bases map to TRBD1. The sample was peripheral blood. As DNA, the CDR3 is TGTGCCAGCTCCGGACAGGGAGCCACCTCCTTC. It translates to CASSGQGATSF.